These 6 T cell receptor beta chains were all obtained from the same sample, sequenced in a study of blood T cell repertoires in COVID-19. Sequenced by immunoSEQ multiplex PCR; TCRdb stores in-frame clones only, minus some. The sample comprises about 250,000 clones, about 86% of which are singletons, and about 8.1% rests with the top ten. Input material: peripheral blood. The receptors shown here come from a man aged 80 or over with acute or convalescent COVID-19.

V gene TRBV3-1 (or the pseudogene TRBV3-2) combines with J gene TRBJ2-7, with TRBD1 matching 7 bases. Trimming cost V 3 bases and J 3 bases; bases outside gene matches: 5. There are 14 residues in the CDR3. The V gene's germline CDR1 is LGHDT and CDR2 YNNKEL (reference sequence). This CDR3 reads CASSQSGQIYEQYF. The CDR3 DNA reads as TGTGCCAGCAGCCAGTCGGGACAGATCTACGAGCAGTACTTC.

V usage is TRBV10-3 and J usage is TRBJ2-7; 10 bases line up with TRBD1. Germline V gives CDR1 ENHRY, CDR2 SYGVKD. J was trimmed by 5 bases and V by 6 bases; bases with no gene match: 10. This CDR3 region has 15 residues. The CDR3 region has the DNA TGTGCCATCAGGACGGGGACAGGGGCGCGCGACGAGCAGTACTTC. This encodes CAIRTGTGARDEQYF.

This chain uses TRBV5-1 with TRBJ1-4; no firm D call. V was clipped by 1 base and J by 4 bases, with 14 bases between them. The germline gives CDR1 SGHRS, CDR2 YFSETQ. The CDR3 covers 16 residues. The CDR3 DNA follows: TGCGCCAGCAGCTTGTCCTTGCGAGAGGGTAATGAAAAACTGTTTTTT. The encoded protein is CASSLSLREGNEKLFF.

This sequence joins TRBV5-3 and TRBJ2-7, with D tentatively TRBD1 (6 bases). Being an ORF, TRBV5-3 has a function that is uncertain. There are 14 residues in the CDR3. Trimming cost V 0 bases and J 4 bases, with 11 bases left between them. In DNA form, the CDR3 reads TGTGCCAGAAGCTTGGAGGACAGAATTTACGAGCAGTACTTC. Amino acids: CARSLEDRIYEQYF.

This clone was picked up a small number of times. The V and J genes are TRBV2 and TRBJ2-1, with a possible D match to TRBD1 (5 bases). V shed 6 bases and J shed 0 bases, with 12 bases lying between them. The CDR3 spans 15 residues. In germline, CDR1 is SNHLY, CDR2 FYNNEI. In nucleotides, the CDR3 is TGTGCCAGCAGGTTTGACAGTAGCTCCTACAATGAGCAGTTCTTC. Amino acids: CASRFDSSSYNEQFF.

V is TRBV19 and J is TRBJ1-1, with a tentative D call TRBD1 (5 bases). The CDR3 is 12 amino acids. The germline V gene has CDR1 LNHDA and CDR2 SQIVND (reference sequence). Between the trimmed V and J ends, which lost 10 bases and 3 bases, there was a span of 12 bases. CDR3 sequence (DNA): TGTGCCACCGGTCGGGGGGACACTGAAGCTTTCTTT. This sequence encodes CATGRGDTEAFF.